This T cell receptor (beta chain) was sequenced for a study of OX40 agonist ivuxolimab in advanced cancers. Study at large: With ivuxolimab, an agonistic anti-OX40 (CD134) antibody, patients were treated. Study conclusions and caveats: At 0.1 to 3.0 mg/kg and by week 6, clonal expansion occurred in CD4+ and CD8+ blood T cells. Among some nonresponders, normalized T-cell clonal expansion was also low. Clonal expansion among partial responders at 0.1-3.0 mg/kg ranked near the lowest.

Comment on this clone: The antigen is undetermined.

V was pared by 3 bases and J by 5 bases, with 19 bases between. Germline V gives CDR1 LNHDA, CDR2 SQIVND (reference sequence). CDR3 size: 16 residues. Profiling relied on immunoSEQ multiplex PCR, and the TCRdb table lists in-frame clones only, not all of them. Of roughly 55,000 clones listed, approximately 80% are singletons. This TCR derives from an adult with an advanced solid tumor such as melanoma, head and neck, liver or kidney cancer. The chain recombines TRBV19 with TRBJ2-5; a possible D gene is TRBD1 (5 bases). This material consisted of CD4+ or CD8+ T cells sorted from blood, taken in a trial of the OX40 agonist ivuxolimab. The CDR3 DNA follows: TGTGCCAGTAGTATCGGCAGGGTTGAATCAGGCGAGACCCAGTACTTC. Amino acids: CASSIGRVESGETQYF.